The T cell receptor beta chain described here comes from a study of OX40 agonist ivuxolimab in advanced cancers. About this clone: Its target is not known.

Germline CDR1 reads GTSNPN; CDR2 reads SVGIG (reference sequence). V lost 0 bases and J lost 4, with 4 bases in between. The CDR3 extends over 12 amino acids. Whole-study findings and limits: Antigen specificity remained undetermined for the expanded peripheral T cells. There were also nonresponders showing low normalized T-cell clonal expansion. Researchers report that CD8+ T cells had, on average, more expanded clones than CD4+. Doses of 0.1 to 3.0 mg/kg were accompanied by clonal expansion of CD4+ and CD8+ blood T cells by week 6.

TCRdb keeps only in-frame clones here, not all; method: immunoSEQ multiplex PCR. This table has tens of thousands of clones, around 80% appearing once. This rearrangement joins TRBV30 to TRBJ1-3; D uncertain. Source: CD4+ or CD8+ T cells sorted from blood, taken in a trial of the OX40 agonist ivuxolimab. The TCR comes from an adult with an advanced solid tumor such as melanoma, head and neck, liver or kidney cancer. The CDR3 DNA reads TGTGCCTGGAGTGTAGGAGGAAACACCATATATTTT. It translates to CAWSVGGNTIYF.